Reported below is one T cell receptor (beta chain). A quantity of roughly 0.5 to 1 ug RNA underwent reverse transcription using random hexamers. A multiplex approach, immunoSEQ multiplex PCR, amplified TCR beta CDR3 across 54 Vbeta and 13 Jbeta. MiXCR, run by TCRdb on the immunoSEQ multiplex PCR reads, gives a single entry per CDR3 protein. The sample yields roughly 140,000 distinct CDR3 sequences, roughly 95% seen once. Per germline, CDR1 SGHDN and CDR2 FVKESK. There are 14 residues in the CDR3. Trimming took off 0 bases at V and 1 base at J, with 6 bases between the two ends. This entry belongs to a study of CD8 T cells in Susac syndrome. Sequencing of TCR beta was performed on blood CD8+ and CD4+ T cells. The TEMRA cells underwent FACS enrichment, while the CD8+ and CD4+ T cells underwent negative isolation.

The receptor was derived from a human donor with multiple sclerosis. V and J are TRBV14 and TRBJ1-2; no clear D. The sample taken for sequencing was CD8+ T cells from PBMCs. CDR3 bases: TGTGCCAGCAGCCAAGATAACCTTAACTATGGCTACACCTTC. This codes for CASSQDNLNYGYTF.